The clone carrying this TCR beta chain was counted only a few times. This sample is part of a study of T cells in localized non-small cell lung cancer. Clones were read by immunoSEQ multiplex PCR, and TCRdb kept only the in-frame ones, dropping some. The sample has around 1,400 clones; approximately 29% are singletons. The TCR was taken from a female donor over 55 with stage I lung adenocarcinoma. Sequences were derived from normal lung tissue next to the tumor, sampled before any cancer treatment.

The CDR3 spells CASIRTGLTYNSPLHF. CDR3 bases: TGTGCCAGCATAAGAACAGGATTAACCTATAATTCACCCCTCCACTTT. The genes are TRBV6-8 and TRBJ1-6, with D tentatively TRBD1 (5 bases). The V gene lost 7 bases and the J gene lost 2 bases, with 15 bases spanning the gap. CDR3 length: 16 amino acids. Germline V gene data show CDR1 as MNHGY and CDR2 as SAAAGT.